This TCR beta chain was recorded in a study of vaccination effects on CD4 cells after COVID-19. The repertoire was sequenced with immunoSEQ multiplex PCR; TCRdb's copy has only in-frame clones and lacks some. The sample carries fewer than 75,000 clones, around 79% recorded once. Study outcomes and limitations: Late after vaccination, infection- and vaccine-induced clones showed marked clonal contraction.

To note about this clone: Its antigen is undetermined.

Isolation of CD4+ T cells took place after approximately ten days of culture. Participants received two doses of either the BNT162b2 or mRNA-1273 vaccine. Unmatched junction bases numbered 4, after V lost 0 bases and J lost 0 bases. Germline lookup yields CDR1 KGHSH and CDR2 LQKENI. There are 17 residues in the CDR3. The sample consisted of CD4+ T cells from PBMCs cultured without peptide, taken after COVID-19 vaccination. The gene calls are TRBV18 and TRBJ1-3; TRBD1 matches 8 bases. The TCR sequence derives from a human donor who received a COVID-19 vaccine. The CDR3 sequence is CASSPPTGTGSGNTIYF. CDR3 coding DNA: TGTGCCAGCTCACCACCGACCGGGACAGGCTCTGGAAACACCATATATTTT.